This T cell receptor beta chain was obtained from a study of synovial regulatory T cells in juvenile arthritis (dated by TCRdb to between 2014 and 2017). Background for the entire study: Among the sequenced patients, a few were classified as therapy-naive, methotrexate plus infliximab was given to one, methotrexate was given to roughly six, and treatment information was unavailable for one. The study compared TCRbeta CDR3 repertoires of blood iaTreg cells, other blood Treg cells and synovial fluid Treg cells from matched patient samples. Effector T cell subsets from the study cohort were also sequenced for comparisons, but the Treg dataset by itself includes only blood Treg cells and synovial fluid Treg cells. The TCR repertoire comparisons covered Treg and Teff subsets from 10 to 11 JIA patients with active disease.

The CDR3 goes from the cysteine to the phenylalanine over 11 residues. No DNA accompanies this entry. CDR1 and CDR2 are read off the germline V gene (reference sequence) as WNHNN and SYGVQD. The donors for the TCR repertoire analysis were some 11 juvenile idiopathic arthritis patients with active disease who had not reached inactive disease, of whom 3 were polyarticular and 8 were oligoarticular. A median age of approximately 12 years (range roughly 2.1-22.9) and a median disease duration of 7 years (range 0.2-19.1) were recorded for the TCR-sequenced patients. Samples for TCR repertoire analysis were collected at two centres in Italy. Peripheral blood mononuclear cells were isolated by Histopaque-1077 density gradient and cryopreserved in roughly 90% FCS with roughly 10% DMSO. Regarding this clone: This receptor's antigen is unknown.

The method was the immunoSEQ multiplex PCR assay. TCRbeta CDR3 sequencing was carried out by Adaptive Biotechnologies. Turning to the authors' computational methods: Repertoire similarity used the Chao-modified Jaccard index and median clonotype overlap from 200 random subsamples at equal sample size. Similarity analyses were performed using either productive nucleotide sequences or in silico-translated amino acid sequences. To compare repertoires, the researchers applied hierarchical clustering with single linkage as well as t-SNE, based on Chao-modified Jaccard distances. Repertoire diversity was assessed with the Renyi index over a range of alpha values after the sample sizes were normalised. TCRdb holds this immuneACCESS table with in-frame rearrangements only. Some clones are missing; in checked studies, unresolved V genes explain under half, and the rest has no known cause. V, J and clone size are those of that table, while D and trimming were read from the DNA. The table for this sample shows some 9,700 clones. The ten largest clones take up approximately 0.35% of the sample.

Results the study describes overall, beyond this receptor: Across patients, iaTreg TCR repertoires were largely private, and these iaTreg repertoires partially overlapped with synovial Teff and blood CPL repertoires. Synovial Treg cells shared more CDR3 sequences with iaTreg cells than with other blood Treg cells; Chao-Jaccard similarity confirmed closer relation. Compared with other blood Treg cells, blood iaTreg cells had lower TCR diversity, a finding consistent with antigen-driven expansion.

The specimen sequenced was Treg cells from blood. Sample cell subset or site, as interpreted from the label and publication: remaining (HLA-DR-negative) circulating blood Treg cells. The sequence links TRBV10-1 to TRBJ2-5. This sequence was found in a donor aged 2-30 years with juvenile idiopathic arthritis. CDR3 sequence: CASSAKLGKYF.